This passage covers 14 T cell receptor beta chains from one sample sequenced in a study of cytomegalovirus exposure and HLA in healthy donors. With 60 Vbeta and 13 Jbeta primers, the PCR was carried out. Measured with immunoSEQ multiplex PCR; TCRdb has only the in-frame clones, and not every one. The sample has around 120,000 clones, about two thirds seen once; the top ten hold 2.9%. Source material: PBMCs. These receptors came from a human donor in good health.

V and J are TRBV28 and TRBJ2-7; D possibly corresponds to TRBD2 (5 bases). The CDR3 sequence is 14 residues long. Germline assignment: CDR1 MDHEN and CDR2 SYDVKM. V was trimmed by 4 bases and J by 2 bases, leaving 12 bases between them. The CDR3 DNA reads TGTGCCAGCAGTTCCCGGACTGGAACCTACGAGCAGTACTTC. Translation gives CASSSRTGTYEQYF.

This clone was seen just once. The chain couples TRBV5-6 to TRBJ1-2; D remains unclear. Germline V gene lookup returns CDR1 SGHDT and CDR2 YYEEEE. This CDR3 has 14 amino acids. V lost 1 base, J lost 2 bases, and 9 bases lay in between. CDR3 nucleotides: TGTGCCAGCAGCTTGAACAGAATAAACTATGGCTACACCTTC. Protein product: CASSLNRINYGYTF.

This clone was observed a few times. The chain couples TRBV27 to TRBJ2-2, with 11 bases fitting TRBD2. J was trimmed by 0 bases and V by 8 bases; bases with no gene match: 5. Germline CDR1 and CDR2: MNHEY and SMNVEV (reference sequence). The CDR3 spans 16 residues. The CDR3: CASGTSGPANTGELFF. CDR3 DNA: TGTGCCAGCGGGACTAGCGGCCCGGCGAACACCGGGGAGCTGTTTTTT.

The rearrangement links TRBV29-1 to TRBJ1-2, with 7 bases lining up with TRBD1. The V and J ends lost 4 bases and 4 bases, in that order; junction bases with no gene match: 9. The CDR3 covers 14 residues. The germline gives CDR1 SQVTM, CDR2 ANQGSEA. The CDR3 loop is CSVGGLQGSYGYTF. CDR3 coding DNA: TGCAGCGTTGGGGGTCTACAGGGGAGCTATGGCTACACCTTC.

This clone occurred a few times. The rearrangement links TRBV19 to TRBJ2-1; 8 positions match TRBD1. The V segment lost 3 bases and the J segment 2 bases; nucleotides outside the gene matches: 3. CDR1 and CDR2 (germline): LNHDA, SQIVND (reference sequence). The CDR3 loop spans 15 amino acids. CDR3: CASSIGDRTYNEQFF. CDR3 DNA sequence: TGTGCCAGTAGTATTGGGGACAGGACCTACAATGAGCAGTTCTTC. The full variable domain, in which reference TRBV19 and TRBJ2-1 provide the parts outside the CDR3, is DGGITQSPKYLFRKEGQNVTLSCEQNLNHDAMYWYRQDPGQGLRLIYYSQIVNDFQKGDIAEGYSVSREKKESFPLTVTSAQKNPTAFYLCASSIGDRTYNEQFFGPGTRLTVL.

This clone occurred once. The rearrangement joins TRBV28 to TRBJ1-4, with D possibly being TRBD1 (5 bases). Trimming cost V 1 base and J 6 bases, with 12 bases left between them. Per germline, CDR1 MDHEN and CDR2 SYDVKM. The CDR3 spans 15 residues. CDR3 region: CASSLYPGRDEKLFF. CDR3 bases: TGTGCCAGCAGTTTATACCCAGGGAGGGATGAAAAACTGTTTTTT. The variable domain in full, completed from reference TRBV28 and TRBJ1-4, reads DVKVTQSSRYLVKRTGEKVFLECVQDMDHENMFWYRQDPGLGLRLIYFSYDVKMKEKGDIPEGYSVSREKKERFSLILESASTNQTSMYLCASSLYPGRDEKLFFGSGTQLSVL.

In this sample, this clone turned up a few times. The chain combines TRBV28 with TRBJ2-1; D is uncertain. This CDR3 has 12 amino acids. With 4 bases removed from V and 11 bases from J, the gap between germline ends came to 12 bases. Germline loops: CDR1 MDHEN, CDR2 SYDVKM. The CDR3 sequence: CASSSTNSKQFF. Written as DNA, the CDR3 is TGTGCCAGCAGTTCCACCAACTCTAAGCAGTTCTTC.

The chain carries TRBV2 and TRBJ2-2; 10 positions match TRBD1. The germline V gene has CDR1 SNHLY and CDR2 FYNNEI. The V segment lost 6 bases and the J segment 6 bases; nucleotides outside the gene matches: 10. The CDR3 contains 16 residues. CDR3 protein: CASSSRGDRGPGELFF. For the CDR3, the DNA is TGTGCCAGCAGCAGCCGGGGAGACAGGGGGCCCGGGGAGCTGTTTTTT. Full variable domain (remainder filled in from reference TRBV2 and TRBJ2-2): EPEVTQTPSHQVTQMGQEVILRCVPISNHLYFYWYRQILGQKVEFLVSFYNNEISEKSEIFDDQFSVERPDGSNFTLKIRSTKLEDSAMYFCASSSRGDRGPGELFFGEGSRLTVL.

CDR3 nucleotide sequence: TGTGCCAGCAGTGACGGGACTGCCCCGCGGGAGGAAAAACTGTTTTTT. Protein sequence: CASSDGTAPREEKLFF. The chain uses TRBV2 and TRBJ1-4; D is possibly TRBD1 (5 bases). The CDR3 sequence is 16 residues long. Trimming removed 3 bases from V and 8 bases from J, with 19 bases in between. Germline CDR1 SNHLY, CDR2 FYNNEI. Filled out from reference TRBV2 and TRBJ1-4, the complete variable domain reads EPEVTQTPSHQVTQMGQEVILRCVPISNHLYFYWYRQILGQKVEFLVSFYNNEISEKSEIFDDQFSVERPDGSNFTLKIRSTKLEDSAMYFCASSDGTAPREEKLFFGSGTQLSVL.

The V and J genes are TRBV5-4 and TRBJ2-5, with 7 bases matching TRBD2. V shed 3 bases and J 0 bases; nucleotides not matched to a gene: 11. Germline values: CDR1 SGHNT, CDR2 YYREEE (reference sequence). The CDR3 contains 17 residues. The DNA for the CDR3 is TGTGCCAGCAGCTCACCTATGGGGGGGATAAACCAAGAGACCCAGTACTTC. Its translation is CASSSPMGGINQETQYF.

This clone was seen just once. The chain combines TRBV11-1 with TRBJ2-1, with 7 bases lining up with TRBD1. Looked up from germline, CDR1 is SGHAT and CDR2 is FQDESV (reference sequence). The CDR3 is made up of 16 amino acids. J was trimmed by 4 bases and V by 3 bases; bases with no gene match: 9. CDR3 sequence reads: CASSLNRDRNYNEQFF. The CDR3 nucleotides are TGTGCCAGCAGCTTGAACCGGGACAGAAATTACAATGAGCAGTTCTTC.

This chain joins TRBV7-2 and TRBJ2-3; D is possibly TRBD1 (7 bases). Germline CDR1 is SGHTA and CDR2 is FQGNSA. The CDR3 loop spans 15 amino acids. Trimming stripped 5 bases from V and 1 base from J, with 13 bases between. CDR3: CASSLQGGGTDTQYF. CDR3 nucleotides: TGTGCCAGCAGCCTGCAGGGGGGTGGCACAGATACGCAGTATTTT. Full variable domain (rest looked up from reference TRBV7-2 and TRBJ2-3): GAGVSQSPSNKVTEKGKDVELRCDPISGHTALYWYRQSLGQGLEFLIYFQGNSAPDKSGLPSDRFSAERTGGSVSTLTIQRTQQEDSAVYLCASSLQGGGTDTQYFGPGTRLTVL.

This chain uses TRBV5-1 with TRBJ2-5; 11 bases fit TRBD2. Germline-derived CDR1 and CDR2 are SGHRS and YFSETQ. The ends lost 2 bases at V and 4 bases at J; junction bases unmatched: 13. CDR3 length equals 18 residues. The CDR3 bases are TGCGCCAGCAGCTTAGGGAGGCTAGCGGGGGGTCCGAGAGAGACCCAGTACTTC. Translated, it gives CASSLGRLAGGPRETQYF. The full variable domain, with the rest looked up from reference TRBV5-1 and TRBJ2-5, is KAGVTQTPRYLIKTRGQQVTLSCSPISGHRSVSWYQQTPGQGLQFLFEYFSETQRNKGNFPGRFSGRQFSNSRSEMNVSTLELGDSALYLCASSLGRLAGGPRETQYFGPGTRLLVL.

The chain recombines TRBV4-2 with TRBJ2-7; the match to TRBD2 covers 10 bases. The CDR3 sequence is 16 residues long. In germline, CDR1 is LGHNA, CDR2 YNFKEQ. With 0 bases clipped from V and 9 bases from J, the junction kept 11 bases outside the gene matches. The CDR3 region is CASSQDPAGGPLVQYF. The CDR3 nucleotides read TGTGCCAGCAGCCAAGACCCAGCGGGAGGGCCGCTGGTGCAGTACTTC.